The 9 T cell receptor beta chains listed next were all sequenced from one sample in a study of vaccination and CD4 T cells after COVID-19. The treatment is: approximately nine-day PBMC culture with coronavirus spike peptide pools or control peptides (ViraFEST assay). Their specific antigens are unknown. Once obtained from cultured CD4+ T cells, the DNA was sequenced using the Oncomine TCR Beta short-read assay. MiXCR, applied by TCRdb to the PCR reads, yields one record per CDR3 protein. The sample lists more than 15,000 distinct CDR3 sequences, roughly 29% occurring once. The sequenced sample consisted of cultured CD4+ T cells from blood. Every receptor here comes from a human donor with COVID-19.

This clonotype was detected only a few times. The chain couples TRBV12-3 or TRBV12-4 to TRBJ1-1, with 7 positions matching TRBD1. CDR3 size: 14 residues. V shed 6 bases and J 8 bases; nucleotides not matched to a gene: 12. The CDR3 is CASRTGSVLTEAFF. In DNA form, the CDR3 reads TGTGCCAGCAGGACAGGGTCGGTACTGACGGAAGCTTTCTTT.

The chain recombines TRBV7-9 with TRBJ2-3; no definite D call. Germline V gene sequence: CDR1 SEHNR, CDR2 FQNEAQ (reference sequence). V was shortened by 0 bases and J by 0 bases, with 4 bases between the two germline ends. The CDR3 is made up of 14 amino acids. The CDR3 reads CASSLAISTDTQYF. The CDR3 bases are TGTGCCAGCAGCTTAGCTATAAGCACAGATACGCAGTATTTT.

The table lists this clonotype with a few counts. The CDR3 DNA reads TGTGCCAGTAGAATGGGAGGACTAGCGTTAGATACGCAGTATTTT. Translation: CASRMGGLALDTQYF. This chain connects TRBV19 to TRBJ2-3; 9 bases align to TRBD2. CDR1 is LNHDA, CDR2 SQIVND, per germline (reference sequence). This CDR3 is built from 15 residues. Unmatched junction bases numbered 9, after V lost 6 bases and J lost 5 bases.

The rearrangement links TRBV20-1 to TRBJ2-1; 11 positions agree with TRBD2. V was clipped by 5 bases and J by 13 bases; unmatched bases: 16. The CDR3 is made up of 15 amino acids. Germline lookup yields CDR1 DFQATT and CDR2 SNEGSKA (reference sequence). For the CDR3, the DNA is TGCAGTGCTCCGTCCACTAGCGGGGGTTGGTCCCCCCAGTTCTTC. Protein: CSAPSTSGGWSPQFF.

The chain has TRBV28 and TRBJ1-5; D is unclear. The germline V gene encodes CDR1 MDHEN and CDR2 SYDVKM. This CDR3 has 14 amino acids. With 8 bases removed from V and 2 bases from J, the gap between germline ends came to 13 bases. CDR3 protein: CASVPQRGNQPQHF. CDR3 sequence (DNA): TGTGCCAGCGTTCCCCAGCGTGGCAATCAGCCCCAGCATTTT.

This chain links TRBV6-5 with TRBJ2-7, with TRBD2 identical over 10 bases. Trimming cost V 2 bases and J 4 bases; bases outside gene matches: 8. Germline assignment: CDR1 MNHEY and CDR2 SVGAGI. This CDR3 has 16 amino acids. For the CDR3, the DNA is TGTGCCAGCAGTTACAGGGTAGCGGGGGGTTCTTACGAGCAGTACTTC. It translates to CASSYRVAGGSYEQYF.

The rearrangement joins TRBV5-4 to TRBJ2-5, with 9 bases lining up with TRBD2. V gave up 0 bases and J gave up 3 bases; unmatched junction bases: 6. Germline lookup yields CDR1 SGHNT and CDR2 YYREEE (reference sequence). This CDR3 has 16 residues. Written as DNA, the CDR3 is TGTGCCAGCAGCTTGGCCAGGTCTAGCGGGGAAGAGACCCAGTACTTC. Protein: CASSLARSSGEETQYF.

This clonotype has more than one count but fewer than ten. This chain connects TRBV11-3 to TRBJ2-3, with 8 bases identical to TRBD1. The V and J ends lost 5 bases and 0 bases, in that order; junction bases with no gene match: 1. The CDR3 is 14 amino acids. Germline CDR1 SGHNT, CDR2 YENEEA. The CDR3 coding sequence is TGTGCCAGCAGCCGGGACAGGAGCACAGATACGCAGTATTTT. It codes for CASSRDRSTDTQYF.

CDR3 nucleotide sequence: TGCAGTGCTGTGCGGGGGCCCAAGGACTACGAGCAGTACTTC. Translating gives CSAVRGPKDYEQYF. The gene calls are TRBV20-1 and TRBJ2-7; D is perhaps TRBD2 (7 bases). This CDR3 contains 14 residues. Germline lookup yields CDR1 DFQATT and CDR2 SNEGSKA (reference sequence). V was cut by 5 bases and J by 3 bases, with 17 bases left in between.